Listed below are T cell receptor beta chains from one sample, sequenced in a study of CD8 T cells in ankylosing spondylitis. TCRdb re-derived calls from the 5' RACE reads in MiXCR, one entry per CDR3 protein. The sample includes some 90,000 distinct CDR3 sequences, approximately 30% seen only once; the top ten take roughly three fifths. Material for sequencing was blood, either unsorted or a sorted T cell fraction (not recorded which). Receptors were obtained from a male donor with ankylosing spondylitis or in good health (not recorded which). The CDR3 runs from the conserved cysteine through the conserved F or W. A D gene is named only where the DNA matches it firmly. Only some rows state a clone size, as once, few, many or a class for expanded clones.

CASSPGALNKAFF TGCGCCAGCAGCCCGGGTGCCCTGAACAAAGCTTTCTTT TRBJ1-1 TRBV5-1 few -
CASSPGAGGRYQPQHF TGTGCCAGCTCTCCGGGGGCAGGGGGCAGATATCAGCCCCAGCATTTT TRBJ1-5 TRBV18 - TRBD1
CASSAAEWARNTEAFF TGTGCCAGCAGCGCGGCCGAGTGGGCGAGGAACACTGAAGCTTTCTTT TRBJ1-1 TRBV27 few -
CASSLSTGGWMNTEAFF TGCGCCAGCAGCTTGTCTACAGGGGGCTGGATGAACACTGAAGCTTTCTTT TRBJ1-1 TRBV5-1 - TRBD1
CASSQGTALTYEQYF TGCGCCAGCAGCCAAGGGACAGCCCTCACCTACGAGCAGTACTTC TRBJ2-7 TRBV4-1 - -
CASSETGTLNGDEQFF TGCGCCAGCAGCGAGACCGGGACCTTAAATGGGGATGAGCAGTTCTTC TRBJ2-1 TRBV5-1 few -
CAIREGAANTEAFF TGTGCCATCAGGGAAGGCGCAGCGAACACTGAAGCTTTCTTT TRBJ1-1 TRBV10-3 - -
CASSQLPGKNIQYF TGTGCCAGCAGCCAATTACCGGGGAAAAACATTCAGTACTTC TRBJ2-4 TRBV7-6 - -
CASSLWREVWYF TGCGCCAGCAGCCTTTGGCGGGAGGTCTGGTACTTC TRBJ2-7 TRBV5-1 - TRBD2
CAIGAGSYEQYF TGTGCCATCGGAGCGGGGTCCTACGAGCAGTACTTC TRBJ2-7 TRBV10-3 - TRBD2
CSVDPDAERQAFF TGCAGCGTTGATCCCGATGCCGAGAGGCAGGCGTTCTTT TRBJ1-1 TRBV29-1 many -
CASSTVSNQPQHF TGCGCCAGCAGCACGGTTAGCAATCAGCCCCAGCATTTT TRBJ1-5 TRBV5-1 - -
CASSLSVGGNEKLFF TGTGCCAGCAGTTTATCGGTCGGGGGTAATGAAAAACTGTTTTTT TRBJ1-4 TRBV12-3/TRBV12-4 - -
CASSLEGMYQPQHF TGTGCCAGCAGCTTGGAGGGGATGTATCAGCCCCAGCATTTT TRBJ1-5 TRBV5-6 - -
CASNIDLDPSGNTIYF TGTGCCAGCAACATCGATTTAGACCCCTCTGGAAACACCATATATTTT TRBJ1-3 TRBV7-9 few -
CSARVPGQGHYEQYF TGCAGTGCTAGAGTTCCGGGACAGGGACACTACGAGCAGTACTTC TRBJ2-7 TRBV20-1 - TRBD1
CSVPDRNTEAFF TGCAGCGTACCGGACAGGAACACTGAAGCTTTCTTT TRBJ1-1 TRBV20-1 - -
CSVGQKLAGNEQFF TGCAGCGTCGGTCAAAAGCTAGCGGGAAATGAGCAGTTCTTC TRBJ2-1 TRBV29-1 - TRBD2
CASSVTMGGPGGTETQYF TGTGCCAGCAGCGTGACCATGGGCGGGCCGGGCGGTACGGAGACCCAGTACTTC TRBJ2-5 TRBV9 - -
CSARDQQGGGEKLFF TGCAGTGCGCGGGACCAACAGGGAGGTGGGGAAAAACTGTTTTTT TRBJ1-4 TRBV20-1 few -
CASSFGTGTGDNEQFF TGTGCCAGCAGTTTCGGGACCGGGACAGGGGACAATGAGCAGTTCTTC TRBJ2-1 TRBV27 medium-sized TRBD1
CSARMTGSLLYNEQFF TGCAGTGCTAGAATGACAGGTTCTCTCTTGTACAATGAGCAGTTCTTC TRBJ2-1 TRBV20-1 - -
CASSLGDGYTEAFF TGCGCCAGCAGCTTAGGGGACGGATACACTGAAGCTTTCTTT TRBJ1-1 TRBV5-1 - -
CSARASGYF TGCAGTGCTAGAGCCTCGGGGTATTTC TRBJ1-2 TRBV20-1 - -
CSVGGGVRSEAFF TGCAGCGTGGGGGGTGGGGTTAGGTCTGAAGCTTTCTTT TRBJ1-1 TRBV29-1 once -
CASCQGAMISEQYF TGCGCCAGCTGTCAGGGGGCTATGATCTCCGAGCAGTACTTC TRBJ2-7 TRBV5-1 - TRBD1
CASREQGISDTGELFF TGCGCCAGCCGTGAACAGGGAATATCTGACACCGGGGAGCTGTTTTTT TRBJ2-2 TRBV5-1 many -
CASSQITGTDTQYF TGTGCCAGCAGCCAAATCACCGGCACAGATACGCAGTATTTT TRBJ2-3 TRBV5-6 few -
CASSLTGNANYGYTF TGCGCCAGCAGCCTCACAGGGAACGCTAACTATGGCTACACCTTC TRBJ1-2 TRBV5-1 - -
CASSLVGGDNFYNEQFF TGTGCCAGCAGCTTAGTAGGGGGGGATAACTTCTACAATGAGCAGTTCTTC TRBJ2-1 TRBV7-2 few -